This is a list of T cell receptor beta chains from one sample in a study of a mutant IDH1 vaccine in newly diagnosed glioma. These TCRs are of unknown antigen specificity. The table came from immunoSEQ multiplex PCR; TCRdb's copy has only in-frame clones and leaves some out. There are around 50,000 clones in the sample; more than 80% occur only once, and roughly 5% lies in the top ten. Sequencing was performed on PBMCs, taken from a glioma patient whose treatment included an IDH1 peptide vaccine. Source of these receptors: a woman in her thirties or forties with glioma. Both conserved end residues are part of each CDR3. Fields, in order: clone size, V gene, J gene, D gene, CDR3 DNA, CDR3 protein. The D gene is left open where the match is weak. Clone sizes are given selectively: once, few, many, or a class where the clone is expanded.

abundance: -; v_gene: TRBV4-1; j_gene: TRBJ2-1; d_gene: TRBD2; CDR3nt: TGCGCCAGCAGCCAGGTTAGCGGGAGCTCCTACAATGAGCAGTTCTTC; CDR3aa: CASSQVSGSSYNEQFF
abundance: -; v_gene: TRBV5-1; j_gene: TRBJ1-2; d_gene: -; CDR3nt: TGCGCCAGCAGCTTGGGAGGGAGCTATGGCTACACCTTC; CDR3aa: CASSLGGSYGYTF
abundance: -; v_gene: TRBV4-2; j_gene: TRBJ2-5; d_gene: TRBD2; CDR3nt: TGTGCCAGCAGCCAAACAGGAGGGACTAGCGGGTTCCAAGAGACCCAGTACTTC; CDR3aa: CASSQTGGTSGFQETQYF
abundance: -; v_gene: TRBV12-5; j_gene: TRBJ1-2; d_gene: -; CDR3nt: TGTGCTAGTGGCCCAAGGGCAGCTAACTATGGCTACACCTTC; CDR3aa: CASGPRAANYGYTF
abundance: -; v_gene: TRBV19; j_gene: TRBJ2-1; d_gene: -; CDR3nt: TGTGCCAGTAGTATAGAGGCACTGAGCTCCTACAATGAGCAGTTCTTC; CDR3aa: CASSIEALSSYNEQFF
abundance: -; v_gene: TRBV30; j_gene: TRBJ2-7; d_gene: -; CDR3nt: TGTGCCTGGACCATCGGAGACGGCAACTCCTACGAGCAGTACTTC; CDR3aa: CAWTIGDGNSYEQYF
abundance: -; v_gene: TRBV4-2; j_gene: TRBJ2-3; d_gene: -; CDR3nt: TGTGCCAGCAGCCAAGACCTCGAAGATACGCAGTATTTT; CDR3aa: CASSQDLEDTQYF
abundance: -; v_gene: TRBV2; j_gene: TRBJ1-2; d_gene: TRBD1; CDR3nt: TGTGCCAGCACCGGGCAGGGGGTAAACTATGGCTACACCTTC; CDR3aa: CASTGQGVNYGYTF
abundance: -; v_gene: TRBV6-5; j_gene: TRBJ1-2; d_gene: -; CDR3nt: TGTGCCACCTTCTATGGGACGGCCATGGGCTACACCTTC; CDR3aa: CATFYGTAMGYTF
abundance: -; v_gene: TRBV29-1; j_gene: TRBJ1-5; d_gene: TRBD1; CDR3nt: TGCAGCGTTGGAGACAGGGGGGGTAATCAGCCCCAGCATTTT; CDR3aa: CSVGDRGGNQPQHF
abundance: -; v_gene: TRBV5-5; j_gene: TRBJ1-3; d_gene: TRBD1; CDR3nt: TGTGCCAGCAGCTTGGCCCACGGACAGGGTCGACGAAACACCATATATTTT; CDR3aa: CASSLAHGQGRRNTIYF
abundance: -; v_gene: TRBV5-1; j_gene: TRBJ1-2; d_gene: -; CDR3nt: TGCGCCAGCACCCCTTTGGTGACAGCGGACGGCTACACCTTC; CDR3aa: CASTPLVTADGYTF
abundance: few; v_gene: TRBV18; j_gene: TRBJ1-1; d_gene: -; CDR3nt: TGTGCCAGCAAACAGAGGAACACTGAAGCTTTCTTT; CDR3aa: CASKQRNTEAFF
abundance: medium-sized; v_gene: TRBV25-1; j_gene: TRBJ2-4; d_gene: TRBD1; CDR3nt: TGTGCCAGCAGTGAAGTGGGACAGCAAAACATTCAGTACTTC; CDR3aa: CASSEVGQQNIQYF
abundance: -; v_gene: TRBV9; j_gene: TRBJ2-2; d_gene: TRBD2; CDR3nt: TGTGCCAGCAGAGCTAGCGGGATGAACACCGGGGAGCTGTTTTTT; CDR3aa: CASRASGMNTGELFF
abundance: -; v_gene: TRBV5-1; j_gene: TRBJ2-3; d_gene: TRBD1; CDR3nt: TGCGCCAGCAGCGCTGGGACAGACGATACGCAGTATTTT; CDR3aa: CASSAGTDDTQYF
abundance: -; v_gene: TRBV19; j_gene: TRBJ1-3; d_gene: -; CDR3nt: TGTGCCAGTAAGTCGGTGTTCGCGGATGGAAACACCATATATTTT; CDR3aa: CASKSVFADGNTIYF
abundance: -; v_gene: TRBV2; j_gene: TRBJ1-2; d_gene: -; CDR3nt: TGTGCCAGCAGCGCCGGACACGCCGATAACTATGGCTACACCTTC; CDR3aa: CASSAGHADNYGYTF
abundance: -; v_gene: TRBV4-1; j_gene: TRBJ1-2; d_gene: -; CDR3nt: TGCGCCAGCAGCAACGACGGGGACCTTGGCTACACCTTC; CDR3aa: CASSNDGDLGYTF
abundance: -; v_gene: TRBV5-1; j_gene: TRBJ2-5; d_gene: -; CDR3nt: TGCGCCAGCAGCTTCCAAGGGGAGACCCAGTACTTC; CDR3aa: CASSFQGETQYF
abundance: -; v_gene: TRBV5-4; j_gene: TRBJ2-5; d_gene: TRBD2; CDR3nt: TGTGCCAGCAGCCGAGCGGGGGCACAAGAGACCCAGTACTTC; CDR3aa: CASSRAGAQETQYF
abundance: -; v_gene: TRBV7-2; j_gene: TRBJ1-1; d_gene: -; CDR3nt: TGTGCCAGCAGCCAGTTGGCATCCACAGAAGCTTTCTTT; CDR3aa: CASSQLASTEAFF
abundance: -; v_gene: TRBV14; j_gene: TRBJ1-3; d_gene: TRBD1; CDR3nt: TGTGCCAGCAGCCAAGAGGGGCCGGGACAGGGCACCTCTGGAAACACCATATATTTT; CDR3aa: CASSQEGPGQGTSGNTIYF
abundance: -; v_gene: TRBV7-3; j_gene: TRBJ2-1; d_gene: -; CDR3nt: TGTGCCAGCAGCTCAAACAGGGCGGGAGCCAGTGAGCAGTTCTTC; CDR3aa: CASSSNRAGASEQFF
abundance: -; v_gene: TRBV7-2; j_gene: TRBJ2-7; d_gene: -; CDR3nt: TGTGCCAGCAGCTGGCAGACAGGTCTCTACGAGCAGTACTTC; CDR3aa: CASSWQTGLYEQYF
abundance: -; v_gene: TRBV30; j_gene: TRBJ2-1; d_gene: -; CDR3nt: TGTGCCTGGAGTGGTGGCAGACGGAATGAGCAGTTCTTC; CDR3aa: CAWSGGRRNEQFF
abundance: -; v_gene: TRBV19; j_gene: TRBJ2-7; d_gene: -; CDR3nt: TGTGCCACCGGACTTCTGGACGAGCAGTACTTC; CDR3aa: CATGLLDEQYF
abundance: -; v_gene: TRBV19; j_gene: TRBJ2-4; d_gene: TRBD2; CDR3nt: TGTGCCAGTAGCGGGACGGGGGGTGTAAACATTCAGTACTTC; CDR3aa: CASSGTGGVNIQYF
abundance: -; v_gene: TRBV4-1; j_gene: TRBJ2-7; d_gene: -; CDR3nt: TGCGCCAGCAGCCAAACTCGGGGGCCCTACGAGCAGTACTTC; CDR3aa: CASSQTRGPYEQYF
abundance: few; v_gene: TRBV4-2; j_gene: TRBJ2-7; d_gene: TRBD1; CDR3nt: TGTGCCAGCAGCCAAGAGAGGACAGGGGGTTACGAGCAGTACTTC; CDR3aa: CASSQERTGGYEQYF
abundance: -; v_gene: TRBV5-4; j_gene: TRBJ2-3; d_gene: -; CDR3nt: TGTGCCAGCAGCTCCGGCCCTCTAGAGGCAGATACGCAGTATTTT; CDR3aa: CASSSGPLEADTQYF
abundance: -; v_gene: TRBV5-4; j_gene: TRBJ1-1; d_gene: -; CDR3nt: TGTGCCAGCAGCCCCCCGGGGGGCGGTTCTGAAGCTTTCTTT; CDR3aa: CASSPPGGGSEAFF
abundance: -; v_gene: TRBV5-6; j_gene: TRBJ1-1; d_gene: -; CDR3nt: TGTGCCAGCAGCTTAATGGGTGACGAGGGGGTTCAGGAAGCTTTCTTT; CDR3aa: CASSLMGDEGVQEAFF
abundance: -; v_gene: TRBV7-7; j_gene: TRBJ2-7; d_gene: -; CDR3nt: TGTGCTAGCAGCTTAGAGATCAGCGGCCCCTACGAGCAGTACTTC; CDR3aa: CASSLEISGPYEQYF
abundance: -; v_gene: TRBV29-1; j_gene: TRBJ1-1; d_gene: TRBD1; CDR3nt: TGCAGCGTTGAACAGACAGGGGCAGGGACTGAAGCTTTCTTT; CDR3aa: CSVEQTGAGTEAFF
abundance: -; v_gene: TRBV9; j_gene: TRBJ1-6; d_gene: -; CDR3nt: TGTGCCAGCAGCGCCAGCGGGGGCGGTTATAATTCACCCCTCCACTTT; CDR3aa: CASSASGGGYNSPLHF
abundance: -; v_gene: TRBV7-9; j_gene: TRBJ2-7; d_gene: TRBD1; CDR3nt: TGTGCCAGCAGCCAGCTCCAGGGGGCGCGGAACGAGCAGTACTTC; CDR3aa: CASSQLQGARNEQYF
abundance: -; v_gene: TRBV2; j_gene: TRBJ2-1; d_gene: TRBD2; CDR3nt: TGTGCCAGCAGTCCAGGACTAGATGAGCAGTTCTTC; CDR3aa: CASSPGLDEQFF
abundance: -; v_gene: TRBV6-1; j_gene: TRBJ1-2; d_gene: -; CDR3nt: TGTGCCAGCAGTGACCCGGCGCGAGGCGGCGGCTACACCTTC; CDR3aa: CASSDPARGGGYTF
abundance: -; v_gene: TRBV19; j_gene: TRBJ1-5; d_gene: TRBD1; CDR3nt: TGTGCCAGTAGTATAGTGGGGGGACAGAACAATCAGCCCCAGCATTTT; CDR3aa: CASSIVGGQNNQPQHF
abundance: -; v_gene: TRBV10-3; j_gene: TRBJ2-7; d_gene: TRBD2; CDR3nt: TGTGCCACCGGGACTAGCGGGAGGGGGTACGAGCAGTACTTC; CDR3aa: CATGTSGRGYEQYF
abundance: -; v_gene: TRBV13; j_gene: TRBJ2-5; d_gene: -; CDR3nt: TGTGCCAGCAGCGACAGGGACTCGCAGGGAGAGACCCAGTACTTC; CDR3aa: CASSDRDSQGETQYF
abundance: -; v_gene: TRBV7-9; j_gene: TRBJ2-2; d_gene: -; CDR3nt: TGTGCCAGCAGTCCCAGTACCGGGGAGCTGTTTTTT; CDR3aa: CASSPSTGELFF
abundance: -; v_gene: TRBV18; j_gene: TRBJ1-1; d_gene: -; CDR3nt: TGTGCCAGCTCACCGAGCGGTAGGCCCCAAAACACTGAAGCTTTCTTT; CDR3aa: CASSPSGRPQNTEAFF
abundance: -; v_gene: TRBV6-5; j_gene: TRBJ2-7; d_gene: -; CDR3nt: TGTGCCAGCAGTACACCGGGACGAGTCTACGAGCAGTACTTC; CDR3aa: CASSTPGRVYEQYF
abundance: -; v_gene: TRBV2; j_gene: TRBJ2-7; d_gene: -; CDR3nt: TGTGCCACCGGGGAGGTTGGCTACGAGCAGTACTTC; CDR3aa: CATGEVGYEQYF
abundance: -; v_gene: TRBV27; j_gene: TRBJ2-1; d_gene: -; CDR3nt: TGTGCCAGCAGTTTAGGTGGTAGCGGCCCCCAGTTCTTC; CDR3aa: CASSLGGSGPQFF
abundance: -; v_gene: TRBV19; j_gene: TRBJ1-5; d_gene: TRBD1; CDR3nt: TGTGCCAGTAGTACAACAGGGGTGAGCAATCAGCCCCAGCATTTT; CDR3aa: CASSTTGVSNQPQHF
abundance: -; v_gene: TRBV7-2; j_gene: TRBJ2-2; d_gene: TRBD1; CDR3nt: TGTGCCAGCAGCTTAAGCCCGGACAGGGTCACCGGGGAGCTGTTTTTT; CDR3aa: CASSLSPDRVTGELFF
abundance: once; v_gene: TRBV7-8; j_gene: TRBJ2-7; d_gene: -; CDR3nt: TGTGCCAGCAGCTCGACGACAGGTCACTCCTACGAGCAGTACTTC; CDR3aa: CASSSTTGHSYEQYF
abundance: -; v_gene: TRBV5-7; j_gene: TRBJ2-7; d_gene: -; CDR3nt: TGTGCCAGCGCAGCGTACGTGAACGAGCAGTACTTC; CDR3aa: CASAAYVNEQYF
abundance: -; v_gene: TRBV5-4; j_gene: TRBJ1-5; d_gene: -; CDR3nt: TGTGCCAGCAGCTTGGGGGGGACAACTACACAGCCCCAGCATTTT; CDR3aa: CASSLGGTTTQPQHF
abundance: -; v_gene: TRBV4-3; j_gene: TRBJ2-5; d_gene: TRBD2; CDR3nt: TGCGCCAGCAGCCAAGATTCCCCTAGCGGGGGCCGACAAGAGACCCAGTACTTC; CDR3aa: CASSQDSPSGGRQETQYF
abundance: -; v_gene: TRBV7-9; j_gene: TRBJ1-3; d_gene: -; CDR3nt: TGTGCCAGCAGCCCCCGGTACAGGGAGGCTGGAAACACCATATATTTT; CDR3aa: CASSPRYREAGNTIYF